This TCR beta chain appears in the sequencing data of a study of cytomegalovirus exposure and HLA in healthy donors. Study conclusions and caveats: With further analysis later on, most CMV-associated TCR beta chains appeared HLA-restricted. Earlier analysis found most TCR beta V segments productive about 87% or about 30% of the time. Prediction of most subjects' HLA-A and HLA-B alleles by TCR beta sequences was reportedly accurate. CMV antigen specificity of three CMV-associated chains was confirmed in vitro.

The PCR was carried out with 60 Vbeta primers and 13 Jbeta primers. Produced via immunoSEQ multiplex PCR; TCRdb's table is partial and in-frame only. The sample has over 60,000 clones, about 78% seen once. In regard to this clone: The antigen remains undetermined.

The sample comprised PBMCs. This clonotype was obtained from a man between 18 and 29 years old in good health and CMV-seronegative.

The CDR3 loop reads CASSQLAGGNEQFF. The CDR3 DNA reads TGTGCCAGCAGCCAACTAGCGGGGGGCAATGAGCAGTTCTTC. The rearrangement joins TRBV7-3 to TRBJ2-1; 12 nucleotides match TRBD2. The CDR3 is 14 amino acids. CDR1 is SGHTA and CDR2 is FQGTGA in the germline V gene. V trimming: 5 bases; J trimming: 6 bases; junction bases outside the gene matches: 2. Filled out from reference TRBV7-3 and TRBJ2-1, the complete variable domain reads GAGVSQTPSNKVTEKGKYVELRCDPISGHTALYWYRQSLGQGPEFLIYFQGTGAADDSGLPNDRFFAVRPEGSVSTLKIQRTERGDSAVYLCASSQLAGGNEQFFGPGTRLTVL.